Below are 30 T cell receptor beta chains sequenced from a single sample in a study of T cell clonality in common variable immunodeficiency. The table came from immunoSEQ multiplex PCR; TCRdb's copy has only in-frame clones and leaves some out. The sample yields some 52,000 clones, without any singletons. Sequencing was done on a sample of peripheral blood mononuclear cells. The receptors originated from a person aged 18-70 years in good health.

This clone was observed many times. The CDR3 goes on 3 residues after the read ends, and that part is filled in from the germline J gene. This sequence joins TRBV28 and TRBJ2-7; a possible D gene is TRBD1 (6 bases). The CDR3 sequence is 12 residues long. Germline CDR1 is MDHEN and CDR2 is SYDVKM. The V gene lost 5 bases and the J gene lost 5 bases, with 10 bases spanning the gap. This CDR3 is CASSMTGHEQYF. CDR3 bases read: TGTGCCAGCAGTATGACAGGTCACGAG. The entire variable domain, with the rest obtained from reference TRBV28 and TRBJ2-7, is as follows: DVKVTQSSRYLVKRTGEKVFLECVQDMDHENMFWYRQDPGLGLRLIYFSYDVKMKEKGDIPEGYSVSREKKERFSLILESASTNQTSMYLCASSMTGHEQYFGPGTRLTVT.

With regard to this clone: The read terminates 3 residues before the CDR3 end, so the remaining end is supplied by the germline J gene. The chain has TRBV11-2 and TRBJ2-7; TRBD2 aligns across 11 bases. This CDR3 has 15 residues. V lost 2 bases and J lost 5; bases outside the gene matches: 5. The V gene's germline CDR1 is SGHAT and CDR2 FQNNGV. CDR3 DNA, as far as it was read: TGTGCCAGCAGCTTAACTAGCGGGAGATTTGACGAG. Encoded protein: CASSLTSGRFDE. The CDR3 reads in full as CASSLTSGRFDEQYF.

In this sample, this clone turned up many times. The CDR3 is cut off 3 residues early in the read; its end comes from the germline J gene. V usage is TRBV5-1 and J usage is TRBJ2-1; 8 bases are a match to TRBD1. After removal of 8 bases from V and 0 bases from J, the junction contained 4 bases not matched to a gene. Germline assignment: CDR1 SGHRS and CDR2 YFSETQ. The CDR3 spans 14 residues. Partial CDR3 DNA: TGCGCCAGTGCGGACAGGGCCTCCTACAATGAG. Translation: CASADRASYNE. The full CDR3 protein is CASADRASYNEQFF.

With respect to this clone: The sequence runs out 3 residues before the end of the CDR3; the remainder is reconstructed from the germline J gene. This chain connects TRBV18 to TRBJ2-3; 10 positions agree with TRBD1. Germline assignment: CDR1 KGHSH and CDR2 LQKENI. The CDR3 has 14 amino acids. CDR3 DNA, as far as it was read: TGTGCCAGCTCAGCCGGGACAGGGGAGCAGCCG. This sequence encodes CASSAGTGEQP. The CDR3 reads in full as CASSAGTGEQPQYF.

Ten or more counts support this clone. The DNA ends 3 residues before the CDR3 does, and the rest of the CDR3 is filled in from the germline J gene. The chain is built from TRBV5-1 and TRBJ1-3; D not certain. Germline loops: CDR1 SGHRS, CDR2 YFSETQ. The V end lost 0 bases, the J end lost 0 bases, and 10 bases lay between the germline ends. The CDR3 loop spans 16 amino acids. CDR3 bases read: TGCGCCAGCAGCTTGGGTGAGGTTTACTCTGGAAACACC. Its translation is CASSLGEVYSGNT. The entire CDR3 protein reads CASSLGEVYSGNTIYF.

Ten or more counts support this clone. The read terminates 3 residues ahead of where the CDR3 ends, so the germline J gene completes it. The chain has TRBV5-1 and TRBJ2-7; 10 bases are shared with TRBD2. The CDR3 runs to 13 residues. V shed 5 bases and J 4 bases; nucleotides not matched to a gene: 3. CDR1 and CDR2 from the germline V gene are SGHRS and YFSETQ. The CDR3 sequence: CASRTSGWYEQYF. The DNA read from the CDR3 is TGCGCCAGCAGGACTAGCGGGTGGTACGAG.

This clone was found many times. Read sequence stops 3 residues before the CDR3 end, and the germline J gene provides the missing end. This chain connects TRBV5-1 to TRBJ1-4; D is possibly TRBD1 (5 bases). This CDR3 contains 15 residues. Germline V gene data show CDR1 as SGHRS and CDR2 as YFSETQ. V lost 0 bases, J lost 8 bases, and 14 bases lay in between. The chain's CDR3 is CASSLAGGEREKLFF. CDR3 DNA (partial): TGCGCCAGCAGCTTGGCGGGAGGGGAAAGGGAAAAA.

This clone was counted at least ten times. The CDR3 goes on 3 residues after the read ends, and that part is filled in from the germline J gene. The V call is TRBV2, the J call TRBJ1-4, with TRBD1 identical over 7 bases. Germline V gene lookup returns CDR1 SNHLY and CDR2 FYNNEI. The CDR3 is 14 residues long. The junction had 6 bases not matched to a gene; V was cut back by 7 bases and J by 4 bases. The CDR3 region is CASIRDSNNEKLFF. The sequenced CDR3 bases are TGTGCCAGCATCCGGGACAGCAATAATGAAAAA.

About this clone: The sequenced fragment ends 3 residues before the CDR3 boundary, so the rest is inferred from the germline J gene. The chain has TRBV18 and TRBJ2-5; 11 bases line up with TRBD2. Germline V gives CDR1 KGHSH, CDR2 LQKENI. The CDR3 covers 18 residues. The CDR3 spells CASSPRGLAGGPTDTQYF. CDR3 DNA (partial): TGTGCCAGCTCACCACGAGGGTTAGCGGGAGGGCCGACAGATACC.

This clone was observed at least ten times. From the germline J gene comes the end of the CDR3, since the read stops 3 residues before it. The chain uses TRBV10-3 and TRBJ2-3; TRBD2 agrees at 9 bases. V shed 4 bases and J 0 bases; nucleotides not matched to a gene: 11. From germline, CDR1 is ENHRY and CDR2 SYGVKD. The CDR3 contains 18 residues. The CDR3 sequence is CAISVSRSGSYSTDTQYF. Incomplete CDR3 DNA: TGTGCCATCAGTGTTTCTCGTAGCGGGAGTTATAGCACAGATACG.

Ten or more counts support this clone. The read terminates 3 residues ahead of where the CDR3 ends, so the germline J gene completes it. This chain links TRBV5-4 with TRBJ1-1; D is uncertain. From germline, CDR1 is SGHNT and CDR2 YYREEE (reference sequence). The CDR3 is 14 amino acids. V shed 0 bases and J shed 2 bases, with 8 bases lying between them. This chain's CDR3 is CASSLGGRNTEAFF. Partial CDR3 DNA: TGTGCCAGCAGCTTGGGCGGCAGAAACACTGAA.

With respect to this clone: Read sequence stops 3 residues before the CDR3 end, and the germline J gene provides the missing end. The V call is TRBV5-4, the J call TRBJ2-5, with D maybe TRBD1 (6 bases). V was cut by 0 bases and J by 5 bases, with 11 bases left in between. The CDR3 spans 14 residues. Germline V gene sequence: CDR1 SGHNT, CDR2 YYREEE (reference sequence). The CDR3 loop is CASSLGGRMETQYF. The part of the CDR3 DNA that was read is TGTGCCAGCAGCTTGGGGGGGCGTATGGAGACC.

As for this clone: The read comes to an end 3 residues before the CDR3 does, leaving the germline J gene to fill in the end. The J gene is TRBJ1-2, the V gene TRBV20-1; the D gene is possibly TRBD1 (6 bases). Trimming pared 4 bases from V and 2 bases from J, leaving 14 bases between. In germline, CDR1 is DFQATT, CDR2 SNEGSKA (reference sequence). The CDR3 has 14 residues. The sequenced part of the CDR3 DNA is TGCAGTGCTAATTTCAGGGGCGGGAACTATGGC. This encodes CSANFRGGNYG. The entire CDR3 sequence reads CSANFRGGNYGYTF.

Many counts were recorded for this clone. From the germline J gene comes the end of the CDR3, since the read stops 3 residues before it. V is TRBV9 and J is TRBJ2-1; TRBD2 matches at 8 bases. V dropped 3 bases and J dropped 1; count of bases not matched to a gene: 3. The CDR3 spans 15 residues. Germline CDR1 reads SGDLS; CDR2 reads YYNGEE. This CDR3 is CASSARGGSYNEQFF. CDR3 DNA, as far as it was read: TGTGCCAGCAGCGCCCGGGGGGGTTCCTACAATGAG.

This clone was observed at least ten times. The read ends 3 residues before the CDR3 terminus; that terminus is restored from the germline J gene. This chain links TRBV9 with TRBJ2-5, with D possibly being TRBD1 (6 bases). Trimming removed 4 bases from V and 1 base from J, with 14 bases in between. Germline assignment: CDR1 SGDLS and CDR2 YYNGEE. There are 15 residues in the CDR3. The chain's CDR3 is CASSPGTLLQETQYF. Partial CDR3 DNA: TGTGCCAGCAGCCCTGGGACACTCCTCCAAGAGACC.

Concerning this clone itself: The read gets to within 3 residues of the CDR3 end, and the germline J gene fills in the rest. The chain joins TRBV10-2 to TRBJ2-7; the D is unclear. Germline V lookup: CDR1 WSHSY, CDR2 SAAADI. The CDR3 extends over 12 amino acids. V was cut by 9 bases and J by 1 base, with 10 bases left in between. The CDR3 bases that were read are TGCGCCAGTTCGGGTTTATCCTACGAG. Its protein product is CASSGLSYE. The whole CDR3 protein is CASSGLSYEQYF.

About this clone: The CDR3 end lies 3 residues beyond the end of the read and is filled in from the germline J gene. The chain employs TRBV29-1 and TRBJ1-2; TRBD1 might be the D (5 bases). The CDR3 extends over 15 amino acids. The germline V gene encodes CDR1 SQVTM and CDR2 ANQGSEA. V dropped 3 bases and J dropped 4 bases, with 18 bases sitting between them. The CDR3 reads CSVEGRAEYGYGYTF. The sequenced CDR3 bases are TGCAGCGTTGAGGGCAGGGCCGAATATGGCTATGGC.

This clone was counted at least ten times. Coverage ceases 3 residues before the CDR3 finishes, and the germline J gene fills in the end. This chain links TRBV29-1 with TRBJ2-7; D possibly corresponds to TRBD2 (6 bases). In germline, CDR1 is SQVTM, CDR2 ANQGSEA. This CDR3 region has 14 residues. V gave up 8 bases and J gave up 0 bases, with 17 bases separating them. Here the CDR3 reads CSISESGLSYEQYF. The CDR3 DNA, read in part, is TGCAGCATTTCCGAGAGCGGGCTCTCCTACGAG.

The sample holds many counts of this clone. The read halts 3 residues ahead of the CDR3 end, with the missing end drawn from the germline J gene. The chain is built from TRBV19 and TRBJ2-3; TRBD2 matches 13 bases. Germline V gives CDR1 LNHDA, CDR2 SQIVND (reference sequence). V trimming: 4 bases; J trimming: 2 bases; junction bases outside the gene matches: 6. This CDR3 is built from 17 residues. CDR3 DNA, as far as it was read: TGTGCCAGTAGTACCTTGGGACTAGCGGGATTCACAGATACG. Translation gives CASSTLGLAGFTDT. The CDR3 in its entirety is CASSTLGLAGFTDTQYF.

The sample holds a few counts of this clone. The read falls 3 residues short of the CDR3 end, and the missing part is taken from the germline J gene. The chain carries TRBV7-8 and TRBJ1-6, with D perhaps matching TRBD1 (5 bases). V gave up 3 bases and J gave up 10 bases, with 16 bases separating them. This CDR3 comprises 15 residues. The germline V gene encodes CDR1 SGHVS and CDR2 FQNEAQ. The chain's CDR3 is CASSFGGLGESPLHF. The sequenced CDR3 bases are TGTGCCAGCAGCTTCGGGGGGTTGGGGGAATCACCC.

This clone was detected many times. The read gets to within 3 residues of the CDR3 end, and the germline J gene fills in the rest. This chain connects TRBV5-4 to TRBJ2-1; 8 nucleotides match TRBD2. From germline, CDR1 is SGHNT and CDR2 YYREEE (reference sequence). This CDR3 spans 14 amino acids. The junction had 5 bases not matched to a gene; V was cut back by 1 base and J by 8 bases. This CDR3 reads CASSLLAGTDEQFF. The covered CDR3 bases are TGTGCCAGCAGCTTGTTAGCGGGAACAGATGAG.

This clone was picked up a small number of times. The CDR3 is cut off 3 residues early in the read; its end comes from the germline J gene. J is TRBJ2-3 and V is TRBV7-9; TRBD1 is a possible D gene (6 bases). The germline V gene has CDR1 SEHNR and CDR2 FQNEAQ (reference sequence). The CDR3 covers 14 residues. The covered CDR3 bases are TGTGCCAGCAGCCGCAGGGGACCTAATCAGCCG. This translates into CASSRRGPNQP. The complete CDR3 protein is CASSRRGPNQPQYF. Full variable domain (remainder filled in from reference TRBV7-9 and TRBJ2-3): DTGVSQNPRHKITKRGQNVTFRCDPISEHNRLYWYRQTLGQGPEFLTYFQNEAQLEKSRLLSDRFSAERPKGSFSTLEIQRTEQGDSAMYLCASSRRGPNQPQYFGPGTRLTVL.

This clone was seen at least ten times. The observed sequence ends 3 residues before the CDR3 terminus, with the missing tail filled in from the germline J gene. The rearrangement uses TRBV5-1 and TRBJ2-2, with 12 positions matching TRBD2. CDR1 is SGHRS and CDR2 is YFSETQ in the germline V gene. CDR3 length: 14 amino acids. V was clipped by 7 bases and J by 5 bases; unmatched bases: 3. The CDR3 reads CASQLAGGTGELFF. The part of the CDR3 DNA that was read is TGCGCCAGCCAACTAGCGGGAGGTACCGGGGAG. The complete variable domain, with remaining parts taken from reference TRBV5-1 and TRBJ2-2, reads KAGVTQTPRYLIKTRGQQVTLSCSPISGHRSVSWYQQTPGQGLQFLFEYFSETQRNKGNFPGRFSGRQFSNSRSEMNVSTLELGDSALYLCASQLAGGTGELFFGEGSRLTVL.

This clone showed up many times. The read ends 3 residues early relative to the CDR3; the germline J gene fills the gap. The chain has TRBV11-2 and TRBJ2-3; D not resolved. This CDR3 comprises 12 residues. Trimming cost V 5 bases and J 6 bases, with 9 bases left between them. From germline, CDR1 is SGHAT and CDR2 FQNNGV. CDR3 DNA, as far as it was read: TGTGCCAGCAGCCTACTCGGGGATACG. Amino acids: CASSLLGDT. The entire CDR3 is CASSLLGDTQYF.

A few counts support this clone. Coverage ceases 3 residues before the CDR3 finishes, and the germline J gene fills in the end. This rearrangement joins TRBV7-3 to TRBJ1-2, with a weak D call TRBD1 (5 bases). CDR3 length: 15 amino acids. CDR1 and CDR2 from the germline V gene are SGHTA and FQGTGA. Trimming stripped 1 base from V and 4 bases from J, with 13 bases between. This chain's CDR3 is CASSLRDPQVYGYTF. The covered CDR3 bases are TGTGCCAGCAGCTTAAGGGATCCACAGGTCTATGGC. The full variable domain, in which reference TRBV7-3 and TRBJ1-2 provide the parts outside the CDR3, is GAGVSQTPSNKVTEKGKYVELRCDPISGHTALYWYRQSLGQGPEFLIYFQGTGAADDSGLPNDRFFAVRPEGSVSTLKIQRTERGDSAVYLCASSLRDPQVYGYTFGSGTRLTVV.

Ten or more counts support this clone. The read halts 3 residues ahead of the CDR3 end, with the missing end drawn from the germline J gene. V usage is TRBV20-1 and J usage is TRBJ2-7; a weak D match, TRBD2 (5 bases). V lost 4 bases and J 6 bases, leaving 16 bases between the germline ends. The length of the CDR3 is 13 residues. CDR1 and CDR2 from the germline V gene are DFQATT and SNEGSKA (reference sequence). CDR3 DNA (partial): TGCAGTGCTAATACTAGGAACGGAGGCGAG. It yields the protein CSANTRNGGE. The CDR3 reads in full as CSANTRNGGEQYF.

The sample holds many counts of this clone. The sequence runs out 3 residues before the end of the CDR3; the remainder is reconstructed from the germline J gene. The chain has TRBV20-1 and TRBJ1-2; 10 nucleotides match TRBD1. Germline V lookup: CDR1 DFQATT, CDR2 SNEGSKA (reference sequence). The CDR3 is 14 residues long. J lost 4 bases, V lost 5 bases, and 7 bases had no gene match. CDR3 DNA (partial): TGCAGTGCTTCACCGGGACAGGGGCTCTATGGC. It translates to CSASPGQGLYG. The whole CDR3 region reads CSASPGQGLYGYTF.

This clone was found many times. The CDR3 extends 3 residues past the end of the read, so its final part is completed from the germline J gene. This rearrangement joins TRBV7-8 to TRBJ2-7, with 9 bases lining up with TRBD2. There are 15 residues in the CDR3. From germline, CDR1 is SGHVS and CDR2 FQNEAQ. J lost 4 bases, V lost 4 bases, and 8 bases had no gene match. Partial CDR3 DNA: TGTGCCAGCAGCTCTGCTAGCGGGATAAGGTACGAG. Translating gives CASSSASGIRYE. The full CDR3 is CASSSASGIRYEQYF.

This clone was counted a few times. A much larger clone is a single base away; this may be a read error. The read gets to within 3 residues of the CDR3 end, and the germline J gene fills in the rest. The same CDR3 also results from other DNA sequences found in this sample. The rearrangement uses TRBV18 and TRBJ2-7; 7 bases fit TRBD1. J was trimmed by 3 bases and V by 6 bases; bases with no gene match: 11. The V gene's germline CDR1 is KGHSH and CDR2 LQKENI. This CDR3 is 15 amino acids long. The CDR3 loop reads CASSPAGTANYEQYF. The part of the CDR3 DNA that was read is TGTGCCAGCTCCCCCGCCGGGACAGCGAACTACGAG. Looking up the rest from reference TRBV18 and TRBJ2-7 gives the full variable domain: NAGVMQNPRHLVRRRGQEARLRCSPMKGHSHVYWYRQLPEEGLKFMVYLQKENIIDESGMPKERFSAEFPKEGPSILRIQQVVRGDSAAYFCASSPAGTANYEQYFGPGTRLTVT.

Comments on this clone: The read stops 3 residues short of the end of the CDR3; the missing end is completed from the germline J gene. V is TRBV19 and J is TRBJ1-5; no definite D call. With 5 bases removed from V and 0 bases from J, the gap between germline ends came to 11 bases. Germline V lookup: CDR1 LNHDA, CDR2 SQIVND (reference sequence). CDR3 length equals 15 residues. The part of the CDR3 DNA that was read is TGTGCCAGTAGTTGGTCGGTCCTTAGCAATCAGCCC. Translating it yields CASSWSVLSNQP. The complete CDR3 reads CASSWSVLSNQPQHF.